Below, 21 T cell receptor beta chains from the same sample are listed, as sequenced in a study of T cell responses to AZD1222 COVID-19 vaccine. Clones were read by immunoSEQ multiplex PCR, and TCRdb kept only the in-frame ones, dropping some. Of 120,000 to 150,000 clones detected, 90% to 95% appear once; the ten largest clones hold 5%. Sequences were derived from peripheral blood, sampled on day 0 of AZD1222 vaccination. The receptors stem from an adult in good health.

This clone was seen once. This chain joins TRBV13 and TRBJ1-6; D may be TRBD1 (5 bases). V lost 3 bases and J 4 bases, leaving 10 bases between the germline ends. The CDR3 length is 15 residues. Germline lookup yields CDR1 PRHDT and CDR2 FYEKMQ (reference sequence). Written as DNA, the CDR3 is TGTGCCAGCAGCTTCCAGGGAGGGTATAATTCACCCCTCCACTTT. Amino acids: CASSFQGGYNSPLHF.

This clone was detected only once. This chain joins TRBV2 and TRBJ2-3; D uncertain. Germline V gives CDR1 SNHLY, CDR2 FYNNEI. This CDR3 contains 13 residues. The V and J ends lost 6 bases and 5 bases respectively, with 12 bases between them. This chain's CDR3 is CASRDRSLDTQYF. DNA for the CDR3: TGTGCCAGCAGAGATCGTAGCTTAGATACGCAGTATTTT.

V and J are TRBV19 and TRBJ1-1, with 11 nucleotides matching TRBD1. The V gene end was trimmed by 1 base and the J gene end by 12 bases; junction bases not matched to a gene: 4. Germline V gene data show CDR1 as LNHDA and CDR2 as SQIVND (reference sequence). This CDR3 has 13 residues. CDR3: CASSIGGQGETFF. The CDR3 DNA follows: TGTGCCAGTAGTATAGGGGGACAGGGGGAAACTTTCTTT.

The chain recombines TRBV6-2 or TRBV6-3 with TRBJ1-6, with 9 bases lining up with TRBD1. The junction had 6 bases not matched to a gene; V was cut back by 6 bases and J by 6 bases. Looked up from germline, CDR1 is MNHEY and CDR2 is SVGEGT. CDR3 length: 15 residues. The CDR3 here is CASSFGQGINSPLHF. As DNA, the CDR3 is TGTGCCAGCAGCTTTGGACAGGGGATTAATTCACCCCTCCACTTT.

The chain links TRBV11-2 to TRBJ2-7, with a tentative D call TRBD1 (6 bases). Trimming removed 4 bases at V and 6 bases at J, with 10 bases between. The length of the CDR3 is 12 residues. Germline-derived CDR1 and CDR2 are SGHAT and FQNNGV. This chain's CDR3 is CASSSQGGEQYF. CDR3 sequence (DNA): TGTGCCAGCAGCTCTCAAGGGGGCGAGCAGTACTTC.

The rearrangement links TRBV10-3 to TRBJ2-7; possible D gene TRBD2, 5 bases. V was shortened by 0 bases and J by 7 bases, with 10 bases between the two germline ends. CDR1 is ENHRY and CDR2 is SYGVKD in the germline V gene. The CDR3 spans 13 residues. The CDR3, as DNA: TGTGCCATCAGTGAGTCTAACGGGGTGGAGCAGTACTTC. This translates into CAISESNGVEQYF.

J is TRBJ1-2 and V is TRBV10-3; 12 bases line up with TRBD1. V lost 8 bases to trimming and J lost 2 bases; unmatched junction nucleotides: 9. The V gene's germline CDR1 is ENHRY and CDR2 SYGVKD. There are 16 residues in the CDR3. Written as DNA, the CDR3 is TGTGCCATCGGAGGCGGGACAGGGGGCGCCAACTATGGCTACACCTTC. Amino acids: CAIGGGTGGANYGYTF.

The chain couples TRBV6-2 or TRBV6-3 to TRBJ1-5, with D tentatively TRBD1 (5 bases). The V gene's germline CDR1 is MNHEY and CDR2 SVGEGT. There are 16 residues in the CDR3. V dropped 2 bases and J dropped 1 base, with 12 bases sitting between them. CDR3 nucleotide sequence: TGTGCCAGCAGTTACCGGGCAGGGCTGAGCAATCAGCCCCAGCATTTT. Translating it yields CASSYRAGLSNQPQHF.

The V and J genes are TRBV15 and TRBJ1-5; 9 positions agree with TRBD1. V dropped 3 bases and J dropped 0; count of bases not matched to a gene: 0. The CDR3 length is 15 residues. Germline V lookup: CDR1 LNHNV, CDR2 YYDKDF (reference sequence). The CDR3 DNA reads as TGTGCCACCAGCAGGGGACAGGGTAGCAATCAGCCCCAGCATTTT. It specifies CATSRGQGSNQPQHF.

This chain joins TRBV4-3 and TRBJ1-1, with a weak D call TRBD1 (5 bases). V was clipped by 7 bases and J by 1 base, with 13 bases between them. The CDR3 is 14 amino acids. In germline, CDR1 is LGHNA, CDR2 YSLEER. The CDR3 loop is CASTLGGENTEAFF. The CDR3 DNA reads TGCGCCAGCACCTTAGGAGGGGAGAACACTGAAGCTTTCTTT.

The V gene is TRBV27, the J gene TRBJ2-3, with D tentatively TRBD2 (6 bases). Germline V gene sequence: CDR1 MNHEY, CDR2 SMNVEV (reference sequence). Trimming cost V 6 bases and J 0 bases, with 19 bases left between them. CDR3 length: 17 residues. This CDR3 is CASREIGGQTSTDTQYF. For the CDR3, the DNA is TGTGCCAGCAGAGAGATAGGAGGGCAAACTAGCACAGATACGCAGTATTTT.

The chain joins TRBV3-1 (or the pseudogene TRBV3-2) to TRBJ2-6; D is unclear. Trimming cost V 3 bases and J 4 bases, with 7 bases left between them. In germline, CDR1 is LGHDT, CDR2 YNNKEL (reference sequence). CDR3 length: 14 residues. In DNA, the CDR3 is TGTGCCAGCAGCCAGGCCCTCGGGGCCAACGTCCTGACTTTC. It specifies CASSQALGANVLTF.

Worth noting for this clone: Additional DNA sequences in this sample encode the identical CDR3. This chain uses TRBV9 with TRBJ1-5, with D possibly matching TRBD1 (6 bases). From germline, CDR1 is SGDLS and CDR2 YYNGEE. V was shortened by 1 base and J by 1 base, with 9 bases between the two germline ends. The CDR3 sequence is 15 residues long. DNA for the CDR3: TGTGCCAGCAGCGTATCCGGGGGCAGCAATCAGCCCCAGCATTTT. Protein sequence: CASSVSGGSNQPQHF.

The chain employs TRBV6-5 and TRBJ2-2; a possible D gene is TRBD1 (5 bases). The CDR3 sequence is 14 residues long. CDR1 and CDR2 from the germline V gene are MNHEY and SVGAGI. The V gene lost 8 bases and the J gene lost 6 bases, with 16 bases spanning the gap. CDR3 nucleotide sequence: TGTGCCAGCTCTCTCCAAGGGGTCCCCGGGGAGCTGTTTTTT. Protein product: CASSLQGVPGELFF.

The chain combines TRBV4-3 with TRBJ2-7, with D perhaps TRBD1 (5 bases). Germline CDR1 and CDR2: LGHNA and YSLEER. CDR3 length: 16 residues. V was clipped by 0 bases and J by 0 bases, with 12 bases between them. DNA for the CDR3: TGCGCCAGCAGCCAAGATCTTGGTGACAGCTCCTACGAGCAGTACTTC. Amino acid sequence: CASSQDLGDSSYEQYF.

V and J are TRBV10-3 and TRBJ2-4; 8 nucleotides agree with TRBD1. Germline CDR1 reads ENHRY; CDR2 reads SYGVKD. This CDR3 is 15 amino acids long. J was trimmed by 7 bases and V by 2 bases; bases with no gene match: 7. Written as DNA, the CDR3 is TGTGCCATCAGTGAGGCCAGGGCAGGGGGCAACATTCAGTACTTC. It is translated as CAISEARAGGNIQYF.

The gene calls are TRBV6-2 or TRBV6-3 and TRBJ2-6; 8 bases map to TRBD2. CDR3 length: 17 amino acids. V trimming: 2 bases; J trimming: 2 bases; junction bases outside the gene matches: 5. In germline, CDR1 is MNHEY, CDR2 SVGEGT. CDR3 in DNA: TGTGCCAGCAGTTACGCCTTCGGGGGGGCTGGGGCCAACGTCCTGACTTTC. Its protein is CASSYAFGGAGANVLTF.

This sequence joins TRBV9 and TRBJ2-3; D is ambiguous. This CDR3 region has 12 residues. Trimming cost V 4 bases and J 5 bases, with 8 bases left between them. Germline-derived CDR1 and CDR2 are SGDLS and YYNGEE. CDR3 in DNA: TGTGCCAGCAGCCAAAGTGTAGATACGCAGTATTTT. Translated, it gives CASSQSVDTQYF.

The chain recombines TRBV6-6 with TRBJ2-2; unclear D gene. V lost 5 bases, J lost 2 bases, and 9 bases lay in between. This CDR3 is built from 14 residues. Germline CDR1 MNHNY, CDR2 SVGAGI (reference sequence). The CDR3 sequence is CASSRTVNTGELFF. The CDR3 DNA sequence: TGTGCCAGCAGTAGGACGGTCAACACCGGGGAGCTGTTTTTT.

This clone was detected once. The chain joins TRBV27 to TRBJ2-7; 9 nucleotides line up with TRBD2. Germline CDR1 and CDR2: MNHEY and SMNVEV (reference sequence). The CDR3 consists of 15 residues. In DNA, the CDR3 is TGTACCTCCCAGGTGGCGGGAGGGCAGGGTTACGAGCAGTACTTC. Amino acid sequence: CTSQVAGGQGYEQYF.

The chain employs TRBV4-3 and TRBJ1-2, with D hard to call. The germline V gene has CDR1 LGHNA and CDR2 YSLEER. CDR3 length equals 14 residues. Trimming left V 5 bases short and J 4 bases short, with 14 bases between. CDR3 loop: CASSAVEGPYGYTF. Here the CDR3 DNA reads TGCGCCAGCAGCGCCGTGGAGGGCCCCTATGGCTACACCTTC.